This T cell receptor beta chain came from a study of blood T cell repertoires in COVID-19. Across the whole study: Samples of COVID-19 (acute and convalescent) were obtained from the United States, Italy and Spain. T cells, B-cell-depleted T cells, or PBMCs supplied cDNA or gDNA.

A Seattle source enrolled patients during active infection and followed them longitudinally. In the original analysis: Amplification from reference gene primers served as the basis for estimated nucleated cell counts. TCRdb keeps only in-frame clones here, not all; method: immunoSEQ multiplex PCR. V, J and clone size are those of that table, while D and trimming were read from the DNA. The table records some 180,000 clones, roughly 76% of them present only once. This TCR derives from a woman aged 40-49 years with COVID-19, enrolled during active disease. The source material was peripheral blood.

The DNA for the CDR3 is TGTGCCAGCAGCAGTAGCGGGGCTACCTACAATGAGCAGTTCTTC. Translation: CASSSSGATYNEQFF. This chain connects TRBV7-6 to TRBJ2-1; 8 positions agree with TRBD2. V dropped 5 bases and J dropped 2; count of bases not matched to a gene: 5. The V gene's germline CDR1 is SGHVS and CDR2 FNYEAQ. The CDR3 covers 15 residues.